This TCR beta chain was obtained from a study of cytomegalovirus exposure and HLA in healthy donors. Per germline, CDR1 SGHNT and CDR2 YYREEE (reference sequence). The CDR3 length is 17 residues. Trimming took 4 bases from V and 5 from J; bases not matched to a gene: 16. Donors showed nominal health when sampled, although they likely had unrecorded immune exposures. Use of 60 Vbeta and 13 Jbeta primers characterized the PCR. Measured with immunoSEQ multiplex PCR; TCRdb has only the in-frame clones, and not every one. The sample has 90,000 to 120,000 clones, roughly 82% seen once. The J gene is TRBJ2-5, the V gene TRBV5-4; 8 bases fit TRBD1. Sequenced material: PBMCs. The receptor's source is a man younger than 45 in good health and CMV-seropositive. This CDR3 reads CASSQWTGSDNAETQYF. The CDR3 DNA sequence: TGTGCCAGCAGCCAATGGACAGGGTCGGATAACGCCGAGACCCAGTACTTC.